Listed here are 21 T cell receptor beta chains from one sample, sequenced in a study of early T cells in non-severe SARS-CoV-2 infection. TCRdb used MiXCR to reprocess the 5' RACE reads, holding one entry per CDR3 protein. Of nearly 45,000 distinct CDR3 sequences listed, about 11% are singletons. Sequenced: whole blood. The source is an adult who was a healthcare worker with PCR-confirmed SARS-CoV-2 infection or an uninfected control (not recorded which).

This clonotype was picked up many times. The V and J genes are TRBV18 and TRBJ1-5, with a tentative D call TRBD1 (6 bases). The CDR3 consists of 15 residues. CDR1 is KGHSH, CDR2 LQKENI, per germline. V shed 3 bases and J shed 5 bases, with 14 bases lying between them. The CDR3 here is CASSPYRDTDQPQHF. In DNA form, the CDR3 reads TGTGCCAGCTCACCCTACCGGGACACTGATCAGCCCCAGCATTTT.

The table lists this clonotype with many counts. This chain connects TRBV2 to TRBJ2-3; unclear D gene. Trimming left V 3 bases short and J 2 bases short, with 6 bases between. CDR1 is SNHLY and CDR2 is FYNNEI in the germline V gene. The CDR3 length is 13 residues. CDR3 protein: CASSDYPTDTQYF. The DNA for the CDR3 is TGTGCCAGCAGTGATTATCCCACAGATACGCAGTATTTT.

There are many counts of this clonotype. The chain employs TRBV2 and TRBJ1-4, with 9 bases that match TRBD1. The CDR3 loop spans 14 amino acids. V was pared by 7 bases and J by 8 bases, with 8 bases of the junction left unmatched. CDR1 SNHLY and CDR2 FYNNEI come from the germline V gene. Here the CDR3 reads CASNTGGAGEKLFF. The CDR3 bases are TGTGCCAGCAACACAGGGGGCGCGGGGGAAAAACTGTTTTTT.

By its share, this clonotype is medium-sized (0.01 to 0.1%). The chain links TRBV7-9 to TRBJ2-3; D is possibly TRBD2 (6 bases). Germline values: CDR1 SEHNR, CDR2 FQNEAQ (reference sequence). The ends were cut back, 2 bases at V and 4 bases at J, with 13 bases in the middle. The CDR3 is 15 residues long. CDR3 bases: TGTGCCAGCAGCTTATCCGGCGGGGACCCAGATACGCAGTATTTT. As protein: CASSLSGGDPDTQYF.

This clonotype occurred a few times. The rearrangement links TRBV30 to TRBJ1-6; no definite D call. The ends were cut back, 0 bases at V and 7 bases at J, with 19 bases in the middle. The CDR3 extends over 17 amino acids. Germline-derived CDR1 and CDR2 are GTSNPN and SVGIG (reference sequence). CDR3 loop: CAWSVWTQTVKNSPLHF. The DNA for the CDR3 is TGTGCCTGGAGTGTATGGACTCAAACAGTGAAGAATTCACCCCTCCACTTT. Full variable domain (rest looked up from reference TRBV30 and TRBJ1-6): SQTIHQWPATLVQPVGSPLSLECTVEGTSNPNLYWYRQAAGRGLQLLFYSVGIGQISSEVPQNLSASRPQDRQFILSSKKLLLSDSGFYLCAWSVWTQTVKNSPLHFGNGTRLTVT.

This clonotype has at least ten counts. The chain combines TRBV29-1 with TRBJ1-3; no reliable D call. The CDR3 length is 12 residues. Germline CDR1 reads SQVTM; CDR2 reads ANQGSEA. V lost 4 bases, J lost 4 bases, and 8 bases lay in between. CDR3 in amino acids: CSVGMGGNTIYF. DNA for the CDR3: TGCAGCGTTGGAATGGGGGGAAACACCATATATTTT.

This clonotype was counted at least ten times. The chain carries TRBV29-1 and TRBJ2-5; perhaps TRBD2 as D (6 bases). The CDR3 contains 12 residues. V lost 4 bases and J lost 6, with 12 bases in between. Per the germline V gene, CDR1 is SQVTM and CDR2 is ANQGSEA. Here the CDR3 DNA reads TGCAGCGTTGTGGAGGGTAGCAAGACCCAGTACTTC. Translated, it gives CSVVEGSKTQYF.

The V gene is TRBV27, the J gene TRBJ2-3; 8 bases map to TRBD2. The length of the CDR3 is 16 residues. V dropped 1 base and J dropped 3; count of bases not matched to a gene: 6. Germline V CDR1 and CDR2: MNHEY, SMNVEV (reference sequence). CDR3: CASSLFAGGRTDTQYF. Here the CDR3 DNA reads TGTGCCAGCAGTTTATTTGCGGGGGGTAGAACAGATACGCAGTATTTT.

A word on this clonotype: It may be a read error: a sequence one base away is much more abundant. The gene calls are TRBV24-1 and TRBJ2-3; D unclear. The V end was cut by 5 bases, the J end by 2 bases, with 10 bases between. The CDR3 has 14 amino acids. Germline values: CDR1 KGHDR, CDR2 SFDVKD. CDR3 in amino acids: CATSGSSTTDTQYF. DNA for the CDR3: TGTGCCACCAGTGGATCTTCTACCACAGATACGCAGTATTTT.

This clonotype occurred many times. This chain uses TRBV7-2 with TRBJ2-3; D possibly corresponds to TRBD2 (5 bases). Germline CDR1 SGHTA, CDR2 FQGNSA. V was trimmed by 4 bases and J by 1 base, leaving 6 bases between them. The CDR3 has 13 amino acids. The CDR3 DNA sequence: TGTGCCAGCAGCTCCGGGGGCACAGATACGCAGTATTTT. Amino acids: CASSSGGTDTQYF.

The V and J genes are TRBV11-2 and TRBJ2-5; D assignment may be TRBD1 or TRBD2 (5 bases each). V was shortened by 1 base and J by 5 bases, with 8 bases between the two germline ends. The CDR3 runs to 13 residues. Germline V lookup: CDR1 SGHAT, CDR2 FQNNGV. The CDR3, as DNA: TGTGCCAGCAGCTTAGGTTGGGGGGAGACCCAGTACTTC. Residues: CASSLGWGETQYF.

Only a few counts were recorded for this clonotype. The V call is TRBV12-3 or TRBV12-4, the J call TRBJ1-1; D is undetermined. The CDR3 totals 14 residues. Between the trimmed V and J ends, which lost 7 bases and 1 base, there was a span of 13 bases. The DNA for the CDR3 is TGTGCCAGCACCCTCGAAATGGGGAACACTGAAGCTTTCTTT. Amino acid sequence: CASTLEMGNTEAFF.

In this sample, this clonotype turned up a few times. This chain uses TRBV29-1 with TRBJ1-5; no clear D. The CDR3 contains 13 residues. Germline V gene sequence: CDR1 SQVTM, CDR2 ANQGSEA. Trimming cost V 0 bases and J 1 base, with 4 bases left between them. CDR3 amino acids: CSVEEGSNQPQHF. CDR3 sequence (DNA): TGCAGCGTTGAAGAAGGCAGCAATCAGCCCCAGCATTTT.

This clonotype was observed at least ten times. The genes are TRBV27 and TRBJ2-1; D could derive from TRBD1 or TRBD2 (5 bases each). Per germline, CDR1 MNHEY and CDR2 SMNVEV (reference sequence). The V gene lost 6 bases and the J gene lost 1 base, with 13 bases spanning the gap. This CDR3 is 15 amino acids long. The CDR3 is CASSREMGSYNEQFF. The CDR3 DNA reads TGTGCCAGCAGCAGGGAGATGGGATCCTACAATGAGCAGTTCTTC.

This clonotype showed up just a few times. The chain employs TRBV7-2 and TRBJ2-7, with D maybe TRBD2 (6 bases). V shed 3 bases and J shed 2 bases, with 11 bases lying between them. CDR3 length: 14 amino acids. Germline CDR1 and CDR2: SGHTA and FQGNSA. CDR3 nucleotide sequence: TGTGCCAGCAGCTTGGGACGGGGGACCTACGAGCAGTACTTC. Amino acids: CASSLGRGTYEQYF.

By sample share, this clonotype is medium-sized. J is TRBJ1-1 and V is TRBV29-1, with D unresolved. Germline CDR1 reads SQVTM; CDR2 reads ANQGSEA. Trimming removed 4 bases at V and 0 bases at J, with 12 bases between. This CDR3 is built from 14 residues. CDR3 bases: TGCAGCGTTGTGACCCTAACTGTGAACACTGAAGCTTTCTTT. This gives the protein CSVVTLTVNTEAFF.

This clonotype occurred many times. The V call is TRBV18, the J call TRBJ1-1, with D uncertain. The CDR3 covers 13 residues. V was trimmed by 7 bases and J by 1 base, leaving 10 bases between them. Germline CDR1 and CDR2: KGHSH and LQKENI. For the CDR3, the DNA is TGTGCCAGCTACGCCGGGAGGAACACTGAAGCTTTCTTT. Translation gives CASYAGRNTEAFF.

The chain employs TRBV6-5 and TRBJ2-1; D may be TRBD2 (6 bases). CDR1 and CDR2 (germline): MNHEY, SVGAGI. The CDR3 has 16 amino acids. Trimming stripped 5 bases from V and 0 bases from J, with 14 bases between. The CDR3 is CASSLPTSISYNEQFF. CDR3 sequence (DNA): TGTGCCAGCAGTCTACCGACTAGTATCTCCTACAATGAGCAGTTCTTC.

There are many counts of this clonotype. The chain is built from TRBV2 and TRBJ2-1; no reliable D call. Germline V gives CDR1 SNHLY, CDR2 FYNNEI. The CDR3 totals 11 residues. V lost 7 bases and J lost 2, with 3 bases in between. For the CDR3, the DNA is TGTGCCAGCATGACCTACAATGAGCAGTTCTTC. This encodes CASMTYNEQFF. The whole variable domain, remainder taken from reference TRBV2 and TRBJ2-1, is EPEVTQTPSHQVTQMGQEVILRCVPISNHLYFYWYRQILGQKVEFLVSFYNNEISEKSEIFDDQFSVERPDGSNFTLKIRSTKLEDSAMYFCASMTYNEQFFGPGTRLTVL.

J is TRBJ2-3 and V is TRBV12-3 or TRBV12-4; the D is unclear. The length of the CDR3 is 13 residues. V was pared by 3 bases and J by 4 bases, with 8 bases between. Written as DNA, the CDR3 is TGTGCCAGCAGTTTCTACCCCCCAGATACGCAGTATTTT. It specifies CASSFYPPDTQYF.

Remarks on this clonotype: A single base separates this from a much larger clone, so it may be a read error. This chain links TRBV30 with TRBJ1-1, with no clear D. The CDR3 consists of 11 residues. The V gene lost 2 bases and the J gene lost 8 bases, with 9 bases spanning the gap. The germline CDR1 and CDR2 sequences are GTSNPN and SVGIG (reference sequence). The CDR3 DNA follows: TGTGCCTGGAGTTACAGACGGGAAGCTTTCTTT. Translating gives CAWSYRREAFF.